This T cell receptor beta chain was identified during a study of OX40 agonist ivuxolimab in advanced cancers. Study-level background: Patients were around 83% male with ages roughly 20 to 85, mean 60. Eligibility rules accepted prior anti-PD-1, anti-PD-L1 or anti-CTLA-4 therapy, and 30% to 40% had some. Overall study findings and caveats: Averaged across samples, CD8+ T cells carried more expanded clones than CD4+ did.

Details on this clone: No antigen is known for it.

Using immunoSEQ multiplex PCR, the repertoire was profiled, and TCRdb retains in-frame clones only, with some absent. The data contain some 70,000 clones, about 92% of them singletons. V gave up 0 bases and J gave up 2 bases; unmatched junction bases: 8. This CDR3 is 17 amino acids long. Germline-derived CDR1 and CDR2 are MGHRA and YSYEKL. This chain joins TRBV4-1 and TRBJ2-3; 7 positions agree with TRBD2. The sequence came from an adult with an advanced solid tumor such as melanoma, head and neck, liver or kidney cancer. The material was CD4+ or CD8+ T cells sorted from blood, obtained in a trial of the OX40 agonist ivuxolimab. The CDR3, as DNA: TGCGCCAGCAGCCAAGATCCCCCGGGGGGTGTCACAGATACGCAGTATTTT. The encoded protein is CASSQDPPGGVTDTQYF.